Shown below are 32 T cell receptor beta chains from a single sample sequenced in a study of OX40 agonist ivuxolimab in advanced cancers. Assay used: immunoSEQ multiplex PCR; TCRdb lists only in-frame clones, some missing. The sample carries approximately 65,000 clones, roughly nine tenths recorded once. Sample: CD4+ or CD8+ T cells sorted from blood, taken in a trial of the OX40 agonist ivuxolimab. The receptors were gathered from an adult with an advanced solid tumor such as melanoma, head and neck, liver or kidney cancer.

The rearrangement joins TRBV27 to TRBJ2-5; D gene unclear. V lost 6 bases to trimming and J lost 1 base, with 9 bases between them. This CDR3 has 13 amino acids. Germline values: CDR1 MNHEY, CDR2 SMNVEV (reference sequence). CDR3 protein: CASRPGAQETQYF. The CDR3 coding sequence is TGTGCCAGCAGGCCCGGTGCCCAAGAGACCCAGTACTTC.

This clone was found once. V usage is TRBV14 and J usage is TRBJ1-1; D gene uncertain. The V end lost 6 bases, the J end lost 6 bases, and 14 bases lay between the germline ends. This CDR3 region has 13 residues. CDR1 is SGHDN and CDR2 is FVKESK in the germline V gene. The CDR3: CASSRFSGAEAFF. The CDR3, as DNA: TGTGCCAGCAGTCGCTTCTCTGGGGCTGAAGCTTTCTTT.

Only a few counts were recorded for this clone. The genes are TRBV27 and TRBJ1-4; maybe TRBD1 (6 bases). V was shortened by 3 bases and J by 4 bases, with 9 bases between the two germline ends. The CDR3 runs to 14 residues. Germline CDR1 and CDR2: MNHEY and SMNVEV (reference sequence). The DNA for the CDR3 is TGTGCCAGCAGTTTCCAGGGGATTAATGAAAAACTGTTTTTT. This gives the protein CASSFQGINEKLFF.

The DNA of the CDR3 is TGCGCCAGCAGCAAAGGCTTAACCCTCTACAATGAGCAGTTCTTC. Amino acids: CASSKGLTLYNEQFF. The chain carries TRBV4-3 and TRBJ2-1; D uncertain. V lost 5 bases and J 3 bases, leaving 14 bases between the germline ends. CDR1 and CDR2 from the germline V gene are LGHNA and YSLEER. This CDR3 spans 15 amino acids.

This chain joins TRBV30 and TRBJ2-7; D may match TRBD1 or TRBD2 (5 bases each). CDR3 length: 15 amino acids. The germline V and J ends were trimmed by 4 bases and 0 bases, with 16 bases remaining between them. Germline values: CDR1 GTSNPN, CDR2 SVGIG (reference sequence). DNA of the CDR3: TGTGCCTGGAATGGGGGAAAGGGGCGCTCCTACGAGCAGTACTTC. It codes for CAWNGGKGRSYEQYF.

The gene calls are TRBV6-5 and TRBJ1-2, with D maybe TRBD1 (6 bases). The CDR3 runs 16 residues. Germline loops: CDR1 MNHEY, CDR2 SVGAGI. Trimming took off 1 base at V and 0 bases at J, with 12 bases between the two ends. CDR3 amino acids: CASSYFEQGTNYGYTF. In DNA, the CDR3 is TGTGCCAGCAGTTACTTCGAACAGGGTACTAACTATGGCTACACCTTC.

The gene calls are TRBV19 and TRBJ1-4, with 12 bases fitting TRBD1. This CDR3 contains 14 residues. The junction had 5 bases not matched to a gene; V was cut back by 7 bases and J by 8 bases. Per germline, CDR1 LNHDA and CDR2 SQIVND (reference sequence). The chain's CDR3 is CASTTGTGGEKLFF. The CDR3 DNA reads TGTGCCAGTACAACCGGGACAGGGGGCGAAAAACTGTTTTTT.

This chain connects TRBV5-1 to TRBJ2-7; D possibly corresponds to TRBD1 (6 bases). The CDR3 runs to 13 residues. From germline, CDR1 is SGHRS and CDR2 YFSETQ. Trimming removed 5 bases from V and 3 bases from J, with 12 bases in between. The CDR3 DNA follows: TGCGCCAGCAGGGCGACAGGTGGCTACGAGCAGTACTTC. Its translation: CASRATGGYEQYF.

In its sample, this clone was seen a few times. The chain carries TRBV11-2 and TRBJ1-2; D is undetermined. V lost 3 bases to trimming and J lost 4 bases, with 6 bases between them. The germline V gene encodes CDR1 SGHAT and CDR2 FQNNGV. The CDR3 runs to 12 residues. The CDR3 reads CASSFDGYGYTF. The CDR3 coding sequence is TGTGCCAGCAGCTTCGACGGCTATGGCTACACCTTC.

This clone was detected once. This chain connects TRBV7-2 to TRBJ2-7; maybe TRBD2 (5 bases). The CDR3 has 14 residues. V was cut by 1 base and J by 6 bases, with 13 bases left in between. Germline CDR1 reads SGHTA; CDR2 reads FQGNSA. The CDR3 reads CASSLEGLPLEQYF. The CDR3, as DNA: TGTGCCAGCAGCTTAGAAGGACTCCCCCTCGAGCAGTACTTC.

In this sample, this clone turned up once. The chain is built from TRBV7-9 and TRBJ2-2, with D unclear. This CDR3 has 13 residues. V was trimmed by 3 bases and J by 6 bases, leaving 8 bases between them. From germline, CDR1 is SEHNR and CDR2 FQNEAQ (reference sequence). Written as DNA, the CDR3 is TGTGCCAGCAGCTTTTTGCTAGCCGGGGAGCTGTTTTTT. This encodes CASSFLLAGELFF.

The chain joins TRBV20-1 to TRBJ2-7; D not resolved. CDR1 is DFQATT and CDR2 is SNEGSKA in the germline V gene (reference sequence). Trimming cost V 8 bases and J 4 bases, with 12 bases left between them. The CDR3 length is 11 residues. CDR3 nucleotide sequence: TGCAGTACCTTCGAGTTATACGAGCAGTACTTC. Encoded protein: CSTFELYEQYF.

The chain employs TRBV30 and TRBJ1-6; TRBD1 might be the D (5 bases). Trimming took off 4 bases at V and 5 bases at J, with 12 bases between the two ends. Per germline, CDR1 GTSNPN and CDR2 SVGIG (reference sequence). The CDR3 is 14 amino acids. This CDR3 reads CAWTLGADNSPLHF. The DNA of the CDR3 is TGTGCCTGGACCCTAGGGGCCGATAATTCACCCCTCCACTTT.

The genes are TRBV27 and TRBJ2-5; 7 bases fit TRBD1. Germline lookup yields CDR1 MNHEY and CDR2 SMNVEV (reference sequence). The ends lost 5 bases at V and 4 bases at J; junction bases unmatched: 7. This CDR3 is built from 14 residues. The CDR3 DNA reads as TGTGCCAGCAGTAACAGGGGCAGGAGAGAGACCCAGTACTTC. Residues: CASSNRGRRETQYF.

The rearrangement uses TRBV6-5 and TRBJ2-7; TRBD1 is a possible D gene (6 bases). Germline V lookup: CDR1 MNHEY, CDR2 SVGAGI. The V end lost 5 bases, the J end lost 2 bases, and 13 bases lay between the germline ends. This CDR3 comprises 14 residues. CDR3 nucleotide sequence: TGTGCCAGCAGTCATAACAGGGAAGCCTACGAGCAGTACTTC. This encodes CASSHNREAYEQYF.

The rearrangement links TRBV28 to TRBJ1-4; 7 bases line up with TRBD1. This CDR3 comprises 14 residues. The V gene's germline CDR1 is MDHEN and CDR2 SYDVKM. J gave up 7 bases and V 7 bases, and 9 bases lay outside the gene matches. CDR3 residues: CASTVDRVSEKLFF. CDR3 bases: TGTGCCAGCACCGTCGACAGGGTTTCTGAAAAACTGTTTTTT.

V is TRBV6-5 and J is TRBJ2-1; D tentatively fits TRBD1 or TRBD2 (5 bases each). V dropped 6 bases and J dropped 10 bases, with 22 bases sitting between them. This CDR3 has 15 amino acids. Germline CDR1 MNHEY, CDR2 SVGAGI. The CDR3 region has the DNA TGTGCCAGCAGGGCTCTAGGGGCAGGTAGGAGGGAGCAGTTCTTC. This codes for CASRALGAGRREQFF.

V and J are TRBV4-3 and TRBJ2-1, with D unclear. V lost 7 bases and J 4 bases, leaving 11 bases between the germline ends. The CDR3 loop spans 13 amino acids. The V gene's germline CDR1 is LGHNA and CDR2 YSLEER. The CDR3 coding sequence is TGCGCCAGCAACAGTGGGCCGTACAATGAGCAGTTCTTC. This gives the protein CASNSGPYNEQFF.

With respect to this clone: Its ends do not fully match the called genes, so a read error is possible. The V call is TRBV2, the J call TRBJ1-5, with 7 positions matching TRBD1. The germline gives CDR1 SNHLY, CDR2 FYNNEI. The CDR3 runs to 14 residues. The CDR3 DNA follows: TGTGCCAGCAGCGAAGACAGGGCCAATCAGCCCCAGCATTTT. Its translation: CASSEDRANQPQHF.

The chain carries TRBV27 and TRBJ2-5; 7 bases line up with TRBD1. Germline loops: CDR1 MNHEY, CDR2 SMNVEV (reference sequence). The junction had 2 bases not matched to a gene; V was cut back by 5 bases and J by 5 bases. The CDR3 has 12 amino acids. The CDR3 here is CASSGQAETQYF. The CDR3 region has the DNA TGTGCCAGCAGTGGACAGGCGGAGACCCAGTACTTC.

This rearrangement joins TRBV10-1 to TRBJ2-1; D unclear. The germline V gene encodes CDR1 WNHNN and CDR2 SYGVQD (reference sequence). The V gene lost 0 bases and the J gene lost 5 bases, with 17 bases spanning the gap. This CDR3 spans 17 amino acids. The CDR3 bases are TGCGCCAGCAGTGAGTCGATCGGACGTCCAGACCACAATGAGCAGTTCTTC. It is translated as CASSESIGRPDHNEQFF.

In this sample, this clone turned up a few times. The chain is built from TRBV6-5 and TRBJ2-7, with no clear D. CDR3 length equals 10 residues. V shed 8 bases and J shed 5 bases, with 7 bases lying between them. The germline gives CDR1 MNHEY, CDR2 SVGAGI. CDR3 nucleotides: TGTGCCAGCGGGCTAAACGAGCAGTACTTC. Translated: CASGLNEQYF.

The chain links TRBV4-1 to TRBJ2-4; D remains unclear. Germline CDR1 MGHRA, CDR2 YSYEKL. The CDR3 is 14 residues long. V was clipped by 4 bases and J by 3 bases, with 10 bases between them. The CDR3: CASSPLPNKNIQYF. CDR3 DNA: TGCGCCAGCAGCCCCCTACCCAACAAAAACATTCAGTACTTC.

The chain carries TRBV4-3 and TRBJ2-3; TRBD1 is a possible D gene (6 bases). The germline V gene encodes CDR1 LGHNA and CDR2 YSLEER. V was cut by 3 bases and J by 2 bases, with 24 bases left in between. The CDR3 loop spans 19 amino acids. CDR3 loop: CASSQDALRGQTDTDTQYF. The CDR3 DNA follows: TGCGCCAGCAGCCAGGACGCTCTCCGAGGACAGACAGACACAGATACGCAGTATTTT.

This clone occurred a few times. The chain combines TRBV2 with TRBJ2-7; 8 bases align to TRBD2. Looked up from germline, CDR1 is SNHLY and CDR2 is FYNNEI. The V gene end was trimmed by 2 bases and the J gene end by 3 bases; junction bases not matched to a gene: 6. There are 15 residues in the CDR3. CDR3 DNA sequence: TGTGCCAGCAGTGAAACGGGACTAGGCCTCTACGAGCAGTACTTC. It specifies CASSETGLGLYEQYF. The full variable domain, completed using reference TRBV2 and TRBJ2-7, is EPEVTQTPSHQVTQMGQEVILRCVPISNHLYFYWYRQILGQKVEFLVSFYNNEISEKSEIFDDQFSVERPDGSNFTLKIRSTKLEDSAMYFCASSETGLGLYEQYFGPGTRLTVT.

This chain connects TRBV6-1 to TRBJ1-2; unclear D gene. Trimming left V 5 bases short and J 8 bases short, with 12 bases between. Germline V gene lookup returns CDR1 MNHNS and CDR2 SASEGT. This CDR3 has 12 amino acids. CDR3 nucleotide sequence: TGTGCCAGCAGTCCGAGGAACAGAGGCTACACCTTC. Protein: CASSPRNRGYTF.

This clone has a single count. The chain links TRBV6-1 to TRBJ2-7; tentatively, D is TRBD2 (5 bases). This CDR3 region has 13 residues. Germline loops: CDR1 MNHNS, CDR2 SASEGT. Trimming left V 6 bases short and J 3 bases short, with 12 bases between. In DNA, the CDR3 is TGTGCCAGCAGACTAGGCTTGGTCTACGAGCAGTACTTC. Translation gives CASRLGLVYEQYF.

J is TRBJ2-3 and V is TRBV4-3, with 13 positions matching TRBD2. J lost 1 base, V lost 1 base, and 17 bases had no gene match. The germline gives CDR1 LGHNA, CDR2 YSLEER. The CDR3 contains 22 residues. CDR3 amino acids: CASSQGPRTSGRERRGTDTQYF. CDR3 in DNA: TGCGCCAGCAGCCAAGGGCCCCGGACTAGCGGGAGAGAGAGGAGGGGCACAGATACGCAGTATTTT.

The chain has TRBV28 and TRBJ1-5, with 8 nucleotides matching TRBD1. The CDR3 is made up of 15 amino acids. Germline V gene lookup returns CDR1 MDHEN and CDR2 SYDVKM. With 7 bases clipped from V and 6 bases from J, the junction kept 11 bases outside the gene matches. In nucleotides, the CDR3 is TGTGCCAGCATTCCAGGGGGCATAGTCGGTCAGCCCCAGCATTTT. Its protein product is CASIPGGIVGQPQHF.

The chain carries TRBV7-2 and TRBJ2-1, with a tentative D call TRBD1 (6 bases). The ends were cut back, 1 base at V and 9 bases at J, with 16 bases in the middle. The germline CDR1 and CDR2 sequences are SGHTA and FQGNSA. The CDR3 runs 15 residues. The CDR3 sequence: CASSLVTQGKGEQFF. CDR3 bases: TGTGCCAGCAGCTTAGTAACCCAGGGGAAGGGTGAGCAGTTCTTC. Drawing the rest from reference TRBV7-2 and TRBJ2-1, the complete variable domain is GAGVSQSPSNKVTEKGKDVELRCDPISGHTALYWYRQSLGQGLEFLIYFQGNSAPDKSGLPSDRFSAERTGGSVSTLTIQRTQQEDSAVYLCASSLVTQGKGEQFFGPGTRLTVL.

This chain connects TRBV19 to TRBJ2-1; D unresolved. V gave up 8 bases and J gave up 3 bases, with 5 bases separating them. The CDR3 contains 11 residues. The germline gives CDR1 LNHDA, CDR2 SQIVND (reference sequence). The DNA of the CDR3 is TGTGCCAGTGGGGACTACAATGAGCAGTTCTTC. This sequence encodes CASGDYNEQFF.

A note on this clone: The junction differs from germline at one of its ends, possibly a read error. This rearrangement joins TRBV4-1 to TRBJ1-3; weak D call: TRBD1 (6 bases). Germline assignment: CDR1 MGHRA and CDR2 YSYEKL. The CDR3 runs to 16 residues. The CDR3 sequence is CASSEEQGSSGNTIYF. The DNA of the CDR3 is TGCGCCAGCAGCGAAGAACAGGGCAGCTCTGGAAACACCATATATTTT.